The clone carrying this TCR beta chain turned up a few times. V lost 8 bases, J lost 4 bases, and 7 bases stayed unmatched. Germline V CDR1 and CDR2: DFQATT, SNEGSKA (reference sequence). This CDR3 has 13 residues. TCRdb itself ran the RT-PCR reads through MiXCR, one entry per CDR3 protein. The data contain 650,000 to 800,000 distinct CDR3 sequences, approximately 15% of them singletons. The source material was memory CD4+ T cells from blood. The TCR originated in a female donor in good health, serving as a healthy control. The chain employs TRBV20-1 and TRBJ2-5; 10 bases align to TRBD2. The CDR3 DNA is TGCAGTCCAGCGGGGGGGCCCGGAGAGACCCAGTACTTC. Residues: CSPAGGPGETQYF.